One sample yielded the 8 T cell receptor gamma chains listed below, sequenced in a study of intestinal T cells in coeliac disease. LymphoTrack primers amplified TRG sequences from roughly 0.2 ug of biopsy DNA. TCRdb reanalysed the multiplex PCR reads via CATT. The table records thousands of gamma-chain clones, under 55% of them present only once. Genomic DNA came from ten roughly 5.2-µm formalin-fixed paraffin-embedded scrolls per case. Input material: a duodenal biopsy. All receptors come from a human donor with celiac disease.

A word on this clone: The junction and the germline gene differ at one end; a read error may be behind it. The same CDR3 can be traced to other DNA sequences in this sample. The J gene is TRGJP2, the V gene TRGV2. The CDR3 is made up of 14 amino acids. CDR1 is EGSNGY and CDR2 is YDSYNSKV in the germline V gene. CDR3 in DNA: TGTGCCACCTGGGACGGGCAGGTTGATTGGATCAAGACGTTC. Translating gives CATWDGQVDWIKTF.

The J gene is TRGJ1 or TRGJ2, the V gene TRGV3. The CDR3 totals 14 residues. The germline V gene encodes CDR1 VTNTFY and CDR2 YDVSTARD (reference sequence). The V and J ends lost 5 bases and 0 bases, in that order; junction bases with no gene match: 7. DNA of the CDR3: TGTGCCACCTGGGCAGGAACGAATTATTATAAGAAACTCTTT. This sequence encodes CATWAGTNYYKKLF.

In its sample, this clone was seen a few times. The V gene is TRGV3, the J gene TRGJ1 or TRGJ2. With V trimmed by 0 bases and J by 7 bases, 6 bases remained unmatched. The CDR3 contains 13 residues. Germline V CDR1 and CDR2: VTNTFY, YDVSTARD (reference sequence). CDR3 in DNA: TGTGCCACCTGGGACAGGCCGTGGTATAAGAAACTCTTT. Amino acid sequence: CATWDRPWYKKLF.

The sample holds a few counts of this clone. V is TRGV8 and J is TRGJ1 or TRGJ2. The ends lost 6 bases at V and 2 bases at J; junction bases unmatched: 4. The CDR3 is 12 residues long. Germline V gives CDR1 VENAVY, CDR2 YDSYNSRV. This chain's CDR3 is CATWIHYYKKLF. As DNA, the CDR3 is TGTGCCACCTGGATCCATTATTATAAGAAACTCTTT.

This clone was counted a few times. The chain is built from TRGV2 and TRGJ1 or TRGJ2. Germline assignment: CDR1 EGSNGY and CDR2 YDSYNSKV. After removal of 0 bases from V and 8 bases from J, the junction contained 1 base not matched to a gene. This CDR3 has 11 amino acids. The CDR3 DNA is TGTGCCACCTGGGACGGGAATAAGAAACTCTTT. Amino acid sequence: CATWDGNKKLF.

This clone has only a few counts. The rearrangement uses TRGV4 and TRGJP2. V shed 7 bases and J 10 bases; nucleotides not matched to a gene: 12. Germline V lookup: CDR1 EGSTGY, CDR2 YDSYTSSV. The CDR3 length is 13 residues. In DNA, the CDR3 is TGTGCCACCTGCAACAGAAGCGGTTGGATCAAGACGTTT. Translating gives CATCNRSGWIKTF.

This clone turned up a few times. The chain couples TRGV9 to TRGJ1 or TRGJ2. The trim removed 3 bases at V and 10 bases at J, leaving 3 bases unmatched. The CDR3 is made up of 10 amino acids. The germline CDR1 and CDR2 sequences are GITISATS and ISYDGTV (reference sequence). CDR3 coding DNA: TGTGCCTTGTGGGAGTTCAAGAAACTCTTT. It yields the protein CALWEFKKLF.

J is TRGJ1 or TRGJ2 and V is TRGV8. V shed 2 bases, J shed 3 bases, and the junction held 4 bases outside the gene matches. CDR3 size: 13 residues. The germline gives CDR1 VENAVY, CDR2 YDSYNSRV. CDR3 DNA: TGTGCCACCTGGGATAAGGGTTATTATAAGAAACTCTTT. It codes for CATWDKGYYKKLF.